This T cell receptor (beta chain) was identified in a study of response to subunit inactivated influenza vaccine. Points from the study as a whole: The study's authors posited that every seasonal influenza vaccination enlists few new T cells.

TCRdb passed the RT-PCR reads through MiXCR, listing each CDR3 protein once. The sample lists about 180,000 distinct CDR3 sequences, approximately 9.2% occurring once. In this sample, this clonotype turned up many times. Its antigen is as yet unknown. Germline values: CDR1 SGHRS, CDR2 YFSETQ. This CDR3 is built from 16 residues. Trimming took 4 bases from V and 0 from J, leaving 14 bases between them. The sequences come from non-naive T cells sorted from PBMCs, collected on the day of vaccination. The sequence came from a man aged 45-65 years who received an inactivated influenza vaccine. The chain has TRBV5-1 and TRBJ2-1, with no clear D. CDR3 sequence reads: CASSRQAFSSYNEQFF. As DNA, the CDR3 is TGCGCCAGCAGCCGCCAAGCGTTTAGCTCCTACAATGAGCAGTTCTTC.